Listed here are 23 T cell receptor beta chains from one sample, sequenced in a study of T cell repertoires in cytomegalovirus infection. In TCRdb, the reads were re-called with MiXCR into one record per CDR3 protein. The profile shows around 140,000 distinct CDR3 sequences, about 6% of them singletons. Sequenced input: PBMCs. All receptors derive from a human donor in good health (CMV status not recorded). Some clones in this sample may be carry-over from other donors' samples.

This clonotype was seen repeatedly, ten times or more. The genes are TRBV27 and TRBJ1-1; 7 nucleotides agree with TRBD1. The CDR3 runs 12 residues. CDR1 and CDR2 from the germline V gene are MNHEY and SMNVEV (reference sequence). Germline trimming cut 3 bases from V and 8 bases from J; bases unmatched to any gene: 3. The CDR3, as DNA: TGTGCCAGCAGTTTCCTACAGGGGGAAGCTTTCTTT. Protein product: CASSFLQGEAFF.

The chain is built from TRBV5-1 and TRBJ2-7; D is unresolved. The CDR3 loop spans 13 amino acids. In germline, CDR1 is SGHRS, CDR2 YFSETQ. V lost 4 bases, J lost 2 bases, and 10 bases lay in between. For the CDR3, the DNA is TGCGCCAGCAGCGAAGGAGTTCCCTACGAGCAGTACTTC. This encodes CASSEGVPYEQYF. Full variable domain (remainder filled in from reference TRBV5-1 and TRBJ2-7): KAGVTQTPRYLIKTRGQQVTLSCSPISGHRSVSWYQQTPGQGLQFLFEYFSETQRNKGNFPGRFSGRQFSNSRSEMNVSTLELGDSALYLCASSEGVPYEQYFGPGTRLTVT.

This clonotype occurred many times. The rearrangement uses TRBV5-4 and TRBJ1-5; D gene uncertain. Deletions cut 4 bases from V and 4 bases from J, with 18 bases between. This CDR3 is built from 16 residues. Germline CDR1 reads SGHNT; CDR2 reads YYREEE (reference sequence). CDR3 sequence: CASSPDPLKPNQPQHF. The CDR3 DNA reads TGTGCCAGCAGCCCGGACCCCCTGAAACCGAATCAGCCCCAGCATTTT.

This clonotype was detected many times. J is TRBJ1-4 and V is TRBV7-6; the D is unclear. The V and J ends lost 3 bases and 7 bases respectively, with 9 bases between them. The CDR3 is made up of 13 amino acids. Germline lookup yields CDR1 SGHVS and CDR2 FNYEAQ. Here the CDR3 DNA reads TGTGCCAGCAGCTTTACCCGGGGTGAAAAACTGTTTTTT. Its protein product is CASSFTRGEKLFF.

About this clonotype: A much larger clone lies a single base off, so this may be a read error. The chain has TRBV12-3 or TRBV12-4 and TRBJ1-1; no firm D call. Trimming stripped 7 bases from V and 4 bases from J, with 19 bases between. CDR3 length: 15 residues. The CDR3 loop is CASIKDTVVGTEAFF. As DNA, the CDR3 is TGTGCCAGCATCAAAGATACAGTGGTTGGCACTGAAGCTTTCTTT.

This clonotype was observed many times. This chain connects TRBV7-2 to TRBJ2-4; possibly TRBD1 for D (6 bases). Germline assignment: CDR1 SGHTA and CDR2 FQGNSA. The CDR3 has 17 amino acids. V lost 1 base and J lost 0, with 13 bases in between. The chain's CDR3 is CASSLGGGGVAKNIQYF. The CDR3 coding sequence is TGTGCCAGCAGCTTAGGAGGGGGTGGGGTAGCCAAAAACATTCAGTACTTC.

This clonotype was detected ten times or more. The genes are TRBV6-1 and TRBJ2-2, with 14 bases matching TRBD2. Germline CDR1 is MNHNS and CDR2 is SASEGT. V gave up 5 bases and J gave up 7 bases; unmatched junction bases: 6. CDR3 length: 16 amino acids. CDR3 DNA sequence: TGTGCCAGCAGTCATGGGACTAGCGGGGGTTTCGGGGAGCTGTTTTTT. Encoded protein: CASSHGTSGGFGELFF.

This clonotype was detected a few times. The chain has TRBV20-1 and TRBJ2-1; 8 bases align to TRBD2. This CDR3 has 13 residues. The germline gives CDR1 DFQATT, CDR2 SNEGSKA (reference sequence). Trimming at V came to 3 bases and at J to 6 bases, leaving 4 bases not matched to a gene. In nucleotides, the CDR3 is TGCAGTGCTAGGTCCGGGAGGGTCAATGAGCAGTTCTTC. This codes for CSARSGRVNEQFF.

The chain carries TRBV28 and TRBJ2-1; TRBD2 aligns across 13 bases. Germline V gives CDR1 MDHEN, CDR2 SYDVKM. The junction had 4 bases not matched to a gene; V was cut back by 3 bases and J by 14 bases. CDR3 length: 13 residues. The CDR3 protein is CASSFRGLAGEFF. Here the CDR3 DNA reads TGTGCCAGCAGTTTCCGTGGACTAGCGGGGGAGTTCTTC. The full variable domain, its missing parts supplied by reference TRBV28 and TRBJ2-1, is DVKVTQSSRYLVKRTGEKVFLECVQDMDHENMFWYRQDPGLGLRLIYFSYDVKMKEKGDIPEGYSVSREKKERFSLILESASTNQTSMYLCASSFRGLAGEFFGPGTRLTVL.

The sample holds many counts of this clonotype. V is TRBV7-2 and J is TRBJ2-3, with a tentative D call TRBD1 (5 bases). The V end was cut by 5 bases, the J end by 6 bases, with 9 bases between. CDR1 is SGHTA and CDR2 is FQGNSA in the germline V gene. The CDR3 totals 12 residues. The DNA of the CDR3 is TGTGCCAGCAGCCAAGGGGCGGATACGCAGTATTTT. Its protein product is CASSQGADTQYF.

This clonotype was picked up one time. A read error may be the cause here, since a much bigger clone is one base away. This CDR3 is CAGSPLPLSNQPQHF. CDR3 coding DNA: TGTGCCGGCTCCCCTCTACCTCTTAGCAATCAGCCCCAGCATTTT. The chain carries TRBV6-6 and TRBJ1-5; no definite D call. Trimming removed 11 bases at V and 0 bases at J, with 17 bases between. The germline CDR1 and CDR2 sequences are MNHNY and SVGAGI (reference sequence). The CDR3 length is 15 residues.

This clonotype has only a few counts. This may be a read error: a much more frequent sequence differs by one nucleotide. The genes are TRBV4-3 and TRBJ2-2; 7 bases fit TRBD1. Germline CDR1 LGHNA, CDR2 YSLEER. This CDR3 region has 17 residues. The chain's CDR3 is CARSQSFRDRNTGELFF. The DNA for the CDR3 is TGCGCCAGAAGCCAAAGCTTCCGGGACAGAAACACCGGGGAGCTGTTTTTT.

This clonotype was observed at least ten times. The V gene is TRBV5-4, the J gene TRBJ1-4; 7 positions agree with TRBD1. Germline V gives CDR1 SGHNT, CDR2 YYREEE (reference sequence). The V segment lost 4 bases and the J segment 8 bases; nucleotides outside the gene matches: 8. CDR3 length: 14 amino acids. The CDR3 nucleotides read TGTGCCAGCAGCCGAGAGGGGGCGTCGGAAAAACTGTTTTTT. Translated, it gives CASSREGASEKLFF.

This clonotype was found many times. The rearrangement uses TRBV5-6 and TRBJ1-2, with D unclear. Germline assignment: CDR1 SGHDT and CDR2 YYEEEE. V was cut by 0 bases and J by 4 bases, with 13 bases left in between. CDR3 length: 15 residues. The CDR3 loop reads CASSLESGAFYGYTF. CDR3 nucleotides: TGTGCCAGCAGCTTGGAATCCGGAGCCTTCTATGGCTACACCTTC.

This chain connects TRBV7-3 to TRBJ2-1, with D maybe TRBD2 (5 bases). The V end was cut by 4 bases, the J end by 1 base, with 17 bases between. Germline lookup yields CDR1 SGHTA and CDR2 FQGTGA. The CDR3 has 17 amino acids. The CDR3 coding sequence is TGTGCCAGCAGCTCCCACGGCGAGGACTTTTCCTACAATGAGCAGTTCTTC. Its translation: CASSSHGEDFSYNEQFF.

This clonotype was seen ten or more times. CDR3 in amino acids: CASSSQGAGNNEQFF. DNA of the CDR3: TGTGCCAGCAGCTCACAGGGGGCCGGGAACAATGAGCAGTTCTTC. The chain joins TRBV7-3 to TRBJ2-1, with 9 bases identical to TRBD1. This CDR3 spans 15 amino acids. Germline CDR1 SGHTA, CDR2 FQGTGA. V was pared by 4 bases and J by 5 bases, with 6 bases of the junction left unmatched.

The V call is TRBV19, the J call TRBJ1-1; possible D gene TRBD1, 5 bases. Trimming took 7 bases from V and 10 from J, leaving 10 bases between them. Germline V gives CDR1 LNHDA, CDR2 SQIVND (reference sequence). This CDR3 is 10 amino acids long. CDR3 sequence (DNA): TGTGCCAGTACGGGGACGGGAGCTTTCTTT. Its translation is CASTGTGAFF.

This clonotype was seen only a few times. The rearrangement links TRBV29-1 to TRBJ2-1, with 13 bases lining up with TRBD2. Germline-derived CDR1 and CDR2 are SQVTM and ANQGSEA. This CDR3 has 14 residues. V shed 8 bases, J shed 4 bases, and the junction held 5 bases outside the gene matches. CDR3: CSTPGLAGYNEQFF. For the CDR3, the DNA is TGCAGCACTCCGGGACTAGCGGGGTACAATGAGCAGTTCTTC.

This clonotype was counted only a few times. The genes are TRBV7-6 and TRBJ2-7; 8 positions match TRBD1. There are 15 residues in the CDR3. V shed 4 bases and J 4 bases; nucleotides not matched to a gene: 9. CDR1 is SGHVS, CDR2 FNYEAQ, per germline. The CDR3 bases are TGTGCCAGCAGCTACGGACAGGGCCGGGGATACGAGCAGTACTTC. This sequence encodes CASSYGQGRGYEQYF.

The V gene is TRBV9, the J gene TRBJ1-2, with no clear D. V lost 0 bases, J lost 2 bases, and 14 bases lay in between. The germline V gene has CDR1 SGDLS and CDR2 YYNGEE. This CDR3 is built from 16 residues. The CDR3 region is CASSVDPSPMNYGYTF. Written as DNA, the CDR3 is TGTGCCAGCAGCGTAGATCCCAGCCCGATGAACTATGGCTACACCTTC.

The chain employs TRBV29-1 and TRBJ2-3; D unclear. Germline V lookup: CDR1 SQVTM, CDR2 ANQGSEA. This CDR3 comprises 17 residues. V gave up 6 bases and J gave up 0 bases, with 22 bases separating them. The CDR3 here is CSVNRAVGGPSTDTQYF. The CDR3 nucleotides are TGCAGCGTGAACAGAGCTGTGGGCGGACCTAGCACAGATACGCAGTATTTT.

This clonotype was seen many times. The chain has TRBV7-2 and TRBJ1-3, with D tentatively TRBD1 (6 bases). From germline, CDR1 is SGHTA and CDR2 FQGNSA. Trimming stripped 5 bases from V and 6 bases from J, with 11 bases between. CDR3 size: 13 residues. Here the CDR3 reads CASSPNRVNTIYF. CDR3 sequence (DNA): TGTGCCAGCAGCCCTAACAGGGTAAACACCATATATTTT. Full variable domain (rest looked up from reference TRBV7-2 and TRBJ1-3): GAGVSQSPSNKVTEKGKDVELRCDPISGHTALYWYRQSLGQGLEFLIYFQGNSAPDKSGLPSDRFSAERTGGSVSTLTIQRTQQEDSAVYLCASSPNRVNTIYFGEGSWLTVV.

In this sample, this clonotype turned up a few times. The chain's CDR3 is CASSFTGAHRPQHF. In nucleotides, the CDR3 is TGTGCCAGCAGTTTCACGGGGGCACACCGGCCCCAGCATTTT. V usage is TRBV6-2 or TRBV6-3 and J usage is TRBJ1-5; maybe TRBD1 (6 bases). This CDR3 region has 14 residues. Germline V gene lookup returns CDR1 MNHEY and CDR2 SVGEGT. Trimming took 4 bases from V and 9 from J, leaving 16 bases between them.